The 27 T cell receptor beta chains reported below all come from one sample, sequenced in a study of identical twins. Each CDR3 protein gets one entry after TCRdb re-called the 5' RACE reads with MiXCR. This table holds 1.5 million to 2 million distinct CDR3 sequences, about 31% found once. The sample taken for sequencing was cord blood. Source of these receptors: a newborn girl in good health.

CDR3 loop: CASSSLQGGMNTEAFF. For the CDR3, the DNA is TGTGCCAGCAGTTCCCTACAGGGAGGTATGAACACTGAAGCTTTCTTT. The J gene is TRBJ1-1, the V gene TRBV12-3 or TRBV12-4; perhaps TRBD1 as D (6 bases). Trimming shortened V by 4 bases and J by 0 bases, and 15 bases separated the two germline ends. CDR3 size: 16 residues.

This clonotype has a handful of counts. This chain connects TRBV20-1 to TRBJ2-4; D is unclear. TRBJ2-7 matches the DNA end more closely, so the J call is doubtful. CDR1 is DFQATT and CDR2 is SNEGSKA in the germline V gene (reference sequence). The CDR3 is 13 amino acids. The CDR3 DNA follows: TGCAGTGCTAGAGATCGAAAAGTCCACGAGCAGTACTTC. Protein product: CSARDRKVHEQYF.

The rearrangement links TRBV27 to TRBJ2-1, with D unresolved. The germline V gene has CDR1 MNHEY and CDR2 SMNVEV (reference sequence). The germline V and J ends were trimmed by 5 bases and 4 bases, with 9 bases remaining between them. The CDR3 is 13 amino acids. This CDR3 is CASSIGRYNEQFF. The CDR3 DNA sequence: TGTGCCAGCAGTATAGGGCGTTACAATGAGCAGTTCTTC.

V and J are TRBV20-1 and TRBJ2-3; 9 positions agree with TRBD2. Germline values: CDR1 DFQATT, CDR2 SNEGSKA (reference sequence). The ends lost 5 bases at V and 0 bases at J; junction bases unmatched: 6. This CDR3 contains 15 residues. CDR3 protein: CSAALAGRSTDTQYF. The CDR3 nucleotides read TGCAGTGCTGCCCTAGCGGGACGGAGCACAGATACGCAGTATTTT.

This clonotype was found a few times. The CDR3: CASSLDGTGVALDYGYTF. The CDR3 bases are TGCGCCAGCAGCTTGGATGGGACAGGGGTCGCCCTAGACTATGGCTACACCTTC. V gene TRBV5-1 combines with J gene TRBJ1-2, with TRBD1 identical over 10 bases. V lost 0 bases and J lost 3; bases outside the gene matches: 11. The CDR3 contains 18 residues. CDR1 is SGHRS and CDR2 is YFSETQ in the germline V gene.

This clonotype was counted only a few times. The chain links TRBV7-9 to TRBJ2-5; D is uncertain. Trimming shortened V by 1 base and J by 2 bases, and 11 bases separated the two germline ends. CDR1 and CDR2 from the germline V gene are SEHNR and FQNEAQ (reference sequence). This CDR3 contains 15 residues. CDR3 sequence (DNA): TGTGCCAGCAGCTTAGTCGGGCAGGCTCAAGAGACCCAGTACTTC. Amino acids: CASSLVGQAQETQYF.

This clonotype was picked up one time. This chain joins TRBV10-3 and TRBJ1-5; 7 nucleotides match TRBD1. Germline trimming cut 5 bases from V and 0 bases from J; bases unmatched to any gene: 7. CDR3 length equals 16 residues. Germline loops: CDR1 ENHRY, CDR2 SYGVKD. The DNA of the CDR3 is TGTGCCATCAGTCAGACAGGGCCGCATAGCAATCAGCCCCAGCATTTT. Translating gives CAISQTGPHSNQPQHF.

This clonotype has just one count. The rearrangement links TRBV12-3 or TRBV12-4 to TRBJ1-1, with unresolved D. This CDR3 has 16 residues. Trimming took 5 bases from V and 0 from J, leaving 16 bases between them. In DNA form, the CDR3 reads TGTGCCAGCAGTCCGTCTGTTGCAGGAGTGAACACTGAAGCTTTCTTT. It is translated as CASSPSVAGVNTEAFF.

This clonotype has only a few counts. The V gene is TRBV7-6, the J gene TRBJ2-1, with TRBD2 matching 7 bases. The CDR3 is 15 amino acids. V dropped 1 base and J dropped 5; count of bases not matched to a gene: 5. Germline V gives CDR1 SGHVS, CDR2 FNYEAQ. CDR3 nucleotide sequence: TGTGCCAGCAGCTTAGTTAGCGGGCGAGACAATGAGCAGTTCTTC. Protein product: CASSLVSGRDNEQFF.

The genes are TRBV7-9 and TRBJ1-2, with D possibly being TRBD1 (5 bases). CDR1 SEHNR and CDR2 FQNEAQ come from the germline V gene (reference sequence). V lost 3 bases, J lost 1 base, and 12 bases lay in between. The CDR3 has 15 amino acids. CDR3 sequence (DNA): TGTGCCAGCAGCTTGGGACGGCTCATTAACTATGGCTACACCTTC. Residues: CASSLGRLINYGYTF.

This clonotype was detected only a few times. This chain uses TRBV7-9 with TRBJ1-1; no firm D call. The CDR3 totals 16 residues. CDR1 and CDR2 (germline): SEHNR, FQNEAQ (reference sequence). V was clipped by 5 bases and J by 7 bases, with 23 bases between them. The chain's CDR3 is CASSLTRKRALSEAFF. The DNA of the CDR3 is TGTGCCAGCAGCCTGACGAGGAAAAGGGCGCTTAGTGAAGCTTTCTTT.

The V and J genes are TRBV20-1 and TRBJ2-1; 11 bases fit TRBD2. Germline V gene lookup returns CDR1 DFQATT and CDR2 SNEGSKA (reference sequence). With V trimmed by 5 bases and J by 4 bases, 7 bases remained unmatched. The CDR3 length is 15 residues. In DNA, the CDR3 is TGCAGTGCTTATCCGGGACTAGCGGTGTACAATGAGCAGTTCTTC. Protein product: CSAYPGLAVYNEQFF.

This clonotype was observed a few times. This chain connects TRBV2 to TRBJ2-3, with 9 positions matching TRBD2. The V gene's germline CDR1 is SNHLY and CDR2 FYNNEI. Trimming removed 8 bases from V and 5 bases from J; junction bases left unmatched: 5. The CDR3 is made up of 13 amino acids. In DNA form, the CDR3 reads TGTGCCAGCGGGACTAGCAATCTAGATACGCAGTATTTT. Protein: CASGTSNLDTQYF.

V usage is TRBV7-9 and J usage is TRBJ2-1, with 7 positions matching TRBD2. Unmatched junction bases numbered 8, after V lost 3 bases and J lost 3 bases. This CDR3 region has 16 residues. Germline V gene sequence: CDR1 SEHNR, CDR2 FQNEAQ (reference sequence). As DNA, the CDR3 is TGTGCCAGCAGCTTCAGAGGACTAGGGAACTACAATGAGCAGTTCTTC. Amino acids: CASSFRGLGNYNEQFF.

This chain joins TRBV12-3 or TRBV12-4 and TRBJ2-1; D is perhaps TRBD2 (6 bases). The CDR3 has 15 amino acids. The V end was cut by 8 bases, the J end by 4 bases, with 18 bases between. The CDR3 coding sequence is TGTGCCAGCTACAGCGGGCTCAAGGGGTACAATGAGCAGTTCTTC. Protein sequence: CASYSGLKGYNEQFF.

V usage is TRBV7-2 and J usage is TRBJ2-7; weak D call: TRBD2 (6 bases). Germline CDR1 and CDR2: SGHTA and FQGNSA. Deletions cut 5 bases from V and 3 bases from J, with 20 bases between. This CDR3 has 16 amino acids. As DNA, the CDR3 is TGTGCCAGCAGCCTTAGGACCCTAGCGACAATCTACGAGCAGTACTTC. Translation: CASSLRTLATIYEQYF.

This chain uses TRBV20-1 with TRBJ2-7, with 8 positions matching TRBD1. Germline CDR1 and CDR2: DFQATT and SNEGSKA (reference sequence). CDR3 length: 15 amino acids. V trimming: 1 base; J trimming: 2 bases; junction bases outside the gene matches: 7. The CDR3 region has the DNA TGCAGTGCTAGAGGGACAGGGTCACCGCCCTACGAGCAGTACTTC. Translation: CSARGTGSPPYEQYF.

J is TRBJ1-4 and V is TRBV20-1; 10 positions agree with TRBD1. This CDR3 has 14 amino acids. Germline assignment: CDR1 DFQATT and CDR2 SNEGSKA (reference sequence). With V trimmed by 3 bases and J by 7 bases, 5 bases remained unmatched. In nucleotides, the CDR3 is TGCAGTGCTAGTTCGGGACAGGGGCGTGAAAAACTGTTTTTT. It specifies CSASSGQGREKLFF.

This clonotype was observed a handful of times. The chain has TRBV28 and TRBJ2-5, with unresolved D. V was cut by 1 base and J by 1 base, with 7 bases left in between. Germline V gene sequence: CDR1 MDHEN, CDR2 SYDVKM. This CDR3 has 14 residues. CDR3 sequence: CASSLFSLQETQYF. As DNA, the CDR3 is TGTGCCAGCAGTTTATTCAGTCTCCAAGAGACCCAGTACTTC.

The chain has TRBV24-1 and TRBJ2-3; TRBD2 agrees at 10 bases. From germline, CDR1 is KGHDR and CDR2 SFDVKD. V lost 5 bases and J lost 4; bases outside the gene matches: 5. The CDR3 spans 15 residues. CDR3 amino acids: CATSGLAGVSDTQYF. The CDR3 nucleotides read TGTGCCACCAGTGGGCTAGCGGGAGTATCAGATACGCAGTATTTT.

This clonotype was seen ten or more times. The V and J genes are TRBV5-1 and TRBJ1-2; D might be TRBD1 (5 bases). Trimming cost V 1 base and J 0 bases, with 7 bases left between them. The CDR3 is 14 amino acids. Germline V gene sequence: CDR1 SGHRS, CDR2 YFSETQ. As DNA, the CDR3 is TGCGCCAGCAGCTTGAAGACAGCTAACTATGGCTACACCTTC. Residues: CASSLKTANYGYTF.

The table lists this clonotype with many counts. This sequence joins TRBV27 and TRBJ2-1, with a weak D call TRBD2 (7 bases). The CDR3 totals 19 residues. V gave up 4 bases and J gave up 2 bases, with 24 bases separating them. Per germline, CDR1 MNHEY and CDR2 SMNVEV (reference sequence). The CDR3 loop reads CASSSLRGGGNQAYNEQFF. CDR3 coding DNA: TGTGCCAGCAGTTCGCTCAGGGGAGGGGGAAACCAGGCCTACAATGAGCAGTTCTTC.

This clonotype was counted only a few times. This chain joins TRBV5-5 and TRBJ2-1, with 7 bases fitting TRBD2. Trimming took 4 bases from V and 7 from J; bases not matched to a gene: 11. The CDR3 extends over 15 amino acids. Germline loops: CDR1 SGHKS, CDR2 YYEKEE (reference sequence). The CDR3 loop reads CASSRTSEPWNEQFF. Written as DNA, the CDR3 is TGTGCCAGCAGCCGCACTAGCGAGCCATGGAATGAGCAGTTCTTC.

This clonotype has a handful of counts. V usage is TRBV4-2 and J usage is TRBJ2-5; D is perhaps TRBD1 (5 bases). The ends were cut back, 1 base at V and 8 bases at J, with 14 bases in the middle. Germline V gene sequence: CDR1 LGHNA, CDR2 YNFKEQ. The CDR3 consists of 14 residues. CDR3 amino acids: CASSQVGGQGTQYF. DNA of the CDR3: TGTGCCAGCAGCCAAGTAGGTGGGCAGGGAACCCAGTACTTC.

The CDR3 bases are TGTGCCAGCAGTTCCGAACAGGGACAGCCCCAGCATTTT. It encodes CASSSEQGQPQHF. The J gene is TRBJ1-5, the V gene TRBV27; D may be TRBD1 (6 bases). Trimming cost V 4 bases and J 7 bases, with 11 bases left between them. This CDR3 has 13 residues. Germline CDR1 MNHEY, CDR2 SMNVEV (reference sequence).

The chain combines TRBV7-9 with TRBJ2-3; a weak D match, TRBD1 (5 bases). Trimming removed 1 base at V and 2 bases at J, with 13 bases between. CDR3 length equals 16 residues. CDR1 and CDR2 (germline): SEHNR, FQNEAQ (reference sequence). CDR3 sequence reads: CASSLGLREDTDTQYF. DNA for the CDR3: TGTGCCAGCAGCTTAGGTCTCAGGGAAGACACAGATACGCAGTATTTT. The full variable domain, with the rest looked up from reference TRBV7-9 and TRBJ2-3, is DTGVSQNPRHKITKRGQNVTFRCDPISEHNRLYWYRQTLGQGPEFLTYFQNEAQLEKSRLLSDRFSAERPKGSFSTLEIQRTEQGDSAMYLCASSLGLREDTDTQYFGPGTRLTVL.

In this sample, this clonotype turned up a few times. This sequence joins TRBV2 and TRBJ2-7, with 7 bases lining up with TRBD2. Germline assignment: CDR1 SNHLY and CDR2 FYNNEI. CDR3 length: 17 amino acids. V dropped 1 base and J dropped 4; count of bases not matched to a gene: 13. The CDR3 is CASSEEGFWGGMYEQYF. The CDR3 nucleotides read TGTGCCAGCAGTGAAGAGGGCTTTTGGGGAGGGATGTACGAGCAGTACTTC.